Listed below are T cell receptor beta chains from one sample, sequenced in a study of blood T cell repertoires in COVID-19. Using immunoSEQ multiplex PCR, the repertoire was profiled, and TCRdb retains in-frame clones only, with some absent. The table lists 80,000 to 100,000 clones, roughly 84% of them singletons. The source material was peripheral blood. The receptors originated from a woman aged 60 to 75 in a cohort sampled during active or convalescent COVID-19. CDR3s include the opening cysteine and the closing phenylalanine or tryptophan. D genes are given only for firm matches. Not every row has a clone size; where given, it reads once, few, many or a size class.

CDR3: CSVEVGQGGGEQYF
DNA: TGCAGCGTTGAAGTGGGGCAGGGGGGCGGCGAGCAGTACTTC
size: -
D: -
V: TRBV29-1
J: TRBJ2-7

CDR3: CASSPEGTEAFF
DNA: TGTGCCAGCAGCCCGGAGGGCACTGAAGCTTTCTTT
size: once
D: -
V: TRBV5-4
J: TRBJ1-1

CDR3: CASSRRHGGPPSGELFF
DNA: TGCGCCAGCAGCCGACGCCACGGGGGTCCTCCCAGCGGGGAGCTGTTTTTT
size: few
D: -
V: TRBV5-1
J: TRBJ2-2

CDR3: CASSVGGHNNEQFF
DNA: TGTGCCAGCAGTGTCGGGGGGCACAACAATGAGCAGTTCTTC
size: -
D: -
V: TRBV9
J: TRBJ2-1

CDR3: CASSGRDRTSEEQYF
DNA: TGTGCCAGCAGCGGCCGGGACAGGACATCGGAAGAGCAGTACTTC
size: -
D: TRBD1
V: TRBV7-9
J: TRBJ2-7

CDR3: CASSYTGGLHQPQHF
DNA: TGTGCCAGCAGCTATACAGGGGGCCTGCATCAGCCCCAGCATTTT
size: few
D: TRBD1
V: TRBV7-2
J: TRBJ1-5

CDR3: CASSMGQGTGELFF
DNA: TGTGCCAGTAGTATGGGACAGGGGACCGGGGAGCTGTTTTTT
size: -
D: TRBD1
V: TRBV19
J: TRBJ2-2

CDR3: CATGGDPNQPQHF
DNA: TGTGCCACTGGAGGGGACCCAAATCAGCCCCAGCATTTT
size: once
D: -
V: TRBV12-3/TRBV12-4
J: TRBJ1-5

CDR3: CASSETGINGYTF
DNA: TGTGCCAGCAGTGAAACCGGGATCAATGGCTACACCTTC
size: few
D: -
V: TRBV2
J: TRBJ1-2

CDR3: CASSKGWYRYSSYEQYF
DNA: TGTGCCAGCAGCAAAGGATGGTACAGGTACAGCTCCTACGAGCAGTACTTC
size: -
D: -
V: TRBV21-1
J: TRBJ2-7

CDR3: CASSLAGGVKNIQYF
DNA: TGTGCCAGCAGCCTAGCGGGAGGCGTCAAAAACATTCAGTACTTC
size: few
D: TRBD2
V: TRBV7-3
J: TRBJ2-4

CDR3: CASSQPPYGGAGANVLTF
DNA: TGTGCCAGCAGCCAACCACCCTACGGGGGAGCTGGGGCCAACGTCCTGACTTTC
size: -
D: -
V: TRBV5-4
J: TRBJ2-6

CDR3: CASSQGLRVDYQPQHF
DNA: TGCGCCAGCAGCCAGGGTTTACGGGTAGATTATCAGCCCCAGCATTTT
size: few
D: -
V: TRBV4-1
J: TRBJ1-5

CDR3: CASSPGQGRNSPLHF
DNA: TGTGCCAGCAGCCCCGGACAGGGACGCAATTCACCCCTCCACTTT
size: -
D: TRBD1
V: TRBV7-8
J: TRBJ1-6

CDR3: CASSQDLAASYNEQFF
DNA: TGTGCCAGCAGCCAAGACCTAGCGGCCTCCTACAATGAGCAGTTCTTC
size: -
D: TRBD2
V: TRBV3-1/TRBV3-2
J: TRBJ2-1

CDR3: CASSLSRGDTDTQYF
DNA: TGTGCCAGCAGCTTATCGCGGGGGGATACAGATACGCAGTATTTT
size: -
D: TRBD2
V: TRBV5-4
J: TRBJ2-3

CDR3: CASSRTGGGEKLFF
DNA: TGTGCCAGCAGCCGGACAGGGGGGGGTGAAAAACTGTTTTTT
size: -
D: TRBD1
V: TRBV5-4
J: TRBJ1-4

CDR3: CASSSGQRTGELFF
DNA: TGTGCCAGCAGCTCTGGACAGAGAACCGGGGAGCTGTTTTTT
size: -
D: -
V: TRBV7-3
J: TRBJ2-2

CDR3: CASSAYRDRGRNEQFF
DNA: TGTGCCAGCAGCGCCTACCGGGACAGGGGAAGGAATGAGCAGTTCTTC
size: -
D: TRBD1
V: TRBV11-2
J: TRBJ2-1

CDR3: CASSPAWGLETQYF
DNA: TGCGCCAGCAGCCCGGCCTGGGGGCTGGAGACCCAGTACTTC
size: -
D: -
V: TRBV5-1
J: TRBJ2-5

CDR3: CASSLSGPTEAFF
DNA: TGTGCCAGCAGCTTATCAGGCCCTACTGAAGCTTTCTTT
size: few
D: -
V: TRBV7-3
J: TRBJ1-1

CDR3: CAISEGRVNSPLHF
DNA: TGTGCCATCAGTGAGGGCAGGGTGAATTCACCCCTCCACTTT
size: -
D: -
V: TRBV10-3
J: TRBJ1-6

CDR3: CASSWGQKYEQYF
DNA: TGCGCCAGCAGCTGGGGACAGAAGTACGAGCAGTACTTC
size: -
D: TRBD1
V: TRBV5-1
J: TRBJ2-7

CDR3: CASSSGLSNQPQHF
DNA: TGTGCCAGCAGCTCGGGACTTAGCAATCAGCCCCAGCATTTT
size: -
D: -
V: TRBV11-2
J: TRBJ1-5

CDR3: CASSIDSGRPYNEQFF
DNA: TGTGCCAGCAGCATCGATAGCGGGAGACCCTACAATGAGCAGTTCTTC
size: -
D: TRBD2
V: TRBV9
J: TRBJ2-1

CDR3: CASRIEEKLFF
DNA: TGTGCCAGCAGAATCGAGGAAAAACTGTTTTTT
size: -
D: -
V: TRBV6-5
J: TRBJ1-4

CDR3: CASSPGGFSGNQPQHF
DNA: TGTGCCAGCAGCCCCGGGGGATTTTCGGGCAATCAGCCCCAGCATTTT
size: once
D: -
V: TRBV7-9
J: TRBJ1-5

CDR3: CASSIRDSATGELFF
DNA: TGTGCCAGTAGTATAAGGGACAGCGCCACCGGGGAGCTGTTTTTT
size: -
D: TRBD1
V: TRBV19
J: TRBJ2-2

CDR3: CASSTYPTGYSSPLHF
DNA: TGTGCCAGCAGCACCTACCCGACAGGTTACAGTTCACCCCTCCACTTT
size: -
D: -
V: TRBV7-9
J: TRBJ1-6

CDR3: CASSLLQDATNEKLFF
DNA: TGCGCCAGCAGCTTGCTGCAGGATGCAACTAATGAAAAACTGTTTTTT
size: -
D: -
V: TRBV5-1
J: TRBJ1-4

CDR3: CASSSTATGNTIYF
DNA: TGTGCCAGCAGTTCGACAGCTACCGGAAACACCATATATTTT
size: -
D: -
V: TRBV3-1/TRBV3-2
J: TRBJ1-3

CDR3: CASSHTRDTEAFF
DNA: TGTGCCAGCAGCCACACTAGGGACACTGAAGCTTTCTTT
size: -
D: -
V: TRBV4-2
J: TRBJ1-1

CDR3: CASSPYGQGGNIQYF
DNA: TGTGCCAGCAGCCCCTACGGACAGGGTGGAAACATTCAGTACTTC
size: -
D: TRBD1
V: TRBV7-8
J: TRBJ2-4

CDR3: CASSVGGSSYTEAFF
DNA: TGTGCCAGCAGCGTAGGAGGTTCCTCTTACACTGAAGCTTTCTTT
size: -
D: -
V: TRBV9
J: TRBJ1-1

CDR3: CASKAGGSGNTIYF
DNA: TGTGCCAGTAAGGCAGGGGGGTCTGGAAACACCATATATTTT
size: -
D: TRBD1
V: TRBV19
J: TRBJ1-3

CDR3: CASSQGSGLAGREQYF
DNA: TGTGCCAGCAGCCAAGGGTCGGGACTAGCGGGACGGGAGCAGTACTTC
size: -
D: TRBD2
V: TRBV3-1/TRBV3-2
J: TRBJ2-7